This entry describes one T cell receptor (beta chain). Its antigen remains unknown. PCR used 60 Vbeta primers and 13 Jbeta primers. Profiled with immunoSEQ multiplex PCR; TCRdb holds only in-frame clones, not every one. This table holds 62,000 or so clones, 87% found once. V was shortened by 5 bases and J by 3 bases, with 4 bases between the two germline ends. The CDR3 loop spans 12 amino acids. The germline V gene has CDR1 SGHTA and CDR2 FQGTGA. This entry belongs to a study of cytomegalovirus exposure and HLA in healthy donors. Regarding the study as a whole: Researchers reported in a later analysis that common viral pathogens appeared linked to several top clusters.

The source is a young man in good health and CMV-seronegative. This rearrangement joins TRBV7-3 to TRBJ2-2; D is ambiguous. Sequencing used PBMCs. The CDR3 DNA follows: TGTGCCAGCAGCCCCGACACCGGGGAGCTGTTTTTT. This gives the protein CASSPDTGELFF.